This T cell receptor beta chain was profiled in a study of blood T cells in healthy people across ages. The overall study: In model experiments, template switching was able to capture about one barcoded beta molecule for every two T cells that were present.

Alongside a J-beta primer mix, a sample-barcoded 5' primer served in a second PCR lasting roughly 6 to 11 cycles. A single record per CDR3 protein comes from TCRdb applying MiXCR to the 5' RACE reads. The data show about a million distinct CDR3 sequences, with approximately 38% seen just once and about an eighth held by the top ten. The authors extracted at least 5.5 micrograms of total RNA per sample. This clonotype has ten or more counts. No antigen is known for it. Whole-study results and caveats: Investigators treated diversity estimates from one million T cells as underestimates.

The sample was blood. The sequence derives from a man aged 18 to 30 in good health.

The CDR3 sequence: CASRPATGTSYEQYF. For the CDR3, the DNA is TGTGCCAGCAGACCTGCGACAGGGACCTCCTACGAGCAGTACTTC. The chain combines TRBV6-6 with TRBJ2-7, with 7 bases matching TRBD1. The CDR3 covers 15 residues. Trimming removed 6 bases from V and 0 bases from J; junction bases left unmatched: 8. Germline CDR1 MNHNY, CDR2 SVGAGI (reference sequence).